These 11 T cell receptor beta chains share one sample of origin, sequenced in a study of T cells in Graves' hyperthyroidism and ophthalmopathy (dated by TCRdb to the late 2010s). Library preparation was by multiplex PCR. Sequencing was performed on an Illumina HiSeq 2000. The TCR beta CDR3 regions were amplified from the RNA transcripts. The first round of RT-PCR for the TCR CDR3 was performed with the HTBI primer set and the Qiagen OneStep RT-PCR kit. Starting from the raw public reads, TCRdb applied fastp trimming at Q25, assembled clones with MiXCR and retained in-frame beta chains. Each CDR3 protein appears once, grouped with its most common genes and DNA. This sample is represented by some 300,000 distinct CDR3 sequences; approximately 14% of them were singletons. The ten largest clones take up 7.9% of the sample. Sequenced material: blood. Every receptor here comes from a woman aged 40-49 years with Graves' hyperthyroidism.

This clonotype was counted many times. The rearrangement joins TRBV20-1 to TRBJ2-5; TRBD1 aligns across 7 bases. Germline lookup yields CDR1 DFQATT and CDR2 SNEGSKA (reference sequence). The CDR3 consists of 13 residues. J gave up 3 bases and V 5 bases, and 6 bases lay outside the gene matches. The CDR3 DNA reads TGCAGTGCTCTTGGACAGGCGGAAGAGACCCAGTACTTC. Protein: CSALGQAEETQYF.

This clonotype appeared a few times. This rearrangement joins TRBV19 to TRBJ1-2; tentatively, D is TRBD1 (5 bases). CDR1 and CDR2 (germline): LNHDA, SQIVND (reference sequence). The CDR3 is 13 residues long. V gave up 5 bases and J gave up 4 bases, with 11 bases separating them. This CDR3 is CASSAGLPYGYTF. CDR3 sequence (DNA): TGTGCCAGTAGTGCGGGACTCCCCTATGGCTACACCTTC.

This clonotype was observed a handful of times. This rearrangement joins TRBV3-1 to TRBJ2-5; TRBD1 aligns across 8 bases. V shed 3 bases and J 5 bases; nucleotides not matched to a gene: 8. The CDR3 has 15 amino acids. The germline gives CDR1 LGHDT, CDR2 YNNKEL (reference sequence). CDR3 nucleotide sequence: TGTGCCAGCAGCCAGGACAGGGCTTTGCACGAGACCCAGTACTTC. It encodes CASSQDRALHETQYF.

This clonotype showed up many times. The chain links TRBV7-8 to TRBJ2-1; 7 bases are a match to TRBD1. V lost 4 bases to trimming and J lost 7 bases; unmatched junction nucleotides: 4. The germline gives CDR1 SGHVS, CDR2 FQNEAQ. The CDR3 extends over 13 amino acids. CDR3: CASSSGQSNEQFF. Written as DNA, the CDR3 is TGTGCCAGCAGCTCGGGACAGAGTAATGAGCAGTTCTTC.

Only a few counts were recorded for this clonotype. This may arise from a read error, as a much more abundant clone is one base away. The CDR3 ends on some other residue instead of the conserved phenylalanine or tryptophan, so this is likely a read error. The V and J genes are TRBV7-2 and TRBJ1-2, with unresolved D. Germline CDR1 and CDR2: SGHTA and FQGNSA. The CDR3 extends over 13 amino acids. V was shortened by 8 bases and J by 0 bases, with 10 bases between the two germline ends. CDR3 region: CASRGPTNYGYTL. The CDR3 bases are TGTGCCAGCCGCGGTCCCACTAACTATGGCTACACCCTC.

This clonotype was seen ten or more times. The V call is TRBV20-1, the J call TRBJ2-7; 15 bases map to TRBD2. The CDR3 sequence is 14 residues long. The trim removed 5 bases at V and 9 bases at J, leaving 8 bases unmatched. Germline values: CDR1 DFQATT, CDR2 SNEGSKA (reference sequence). The CDR3 coding sequence is TGCAGTGCTCCTCGGACTAGCGGGAGGGCCAGGCAGTACTTC. Its protein product is CSAPRTSGRARQYF.

This clonotype was detected ten times or more. The CDR3 is CASSLDTGVHNEQFF. CDR3 bases: TGTGCCAGCAGTTTGGATACAGGGGTACACAATGAGCAGTTCTTC. V gene TRBV28 combines with J gene TRBJ2-1; 7 bases map to TRBD1. V shed 3 bases, J shed 5 bases, and the junction held 7 bases outside the gene matches. Per the germline V gene, CDR1 is MDHEN and CDR2 is SYDVKM. The CDR3 totals 15 residues.

This clonotype came up many times. This chain connects TRBV5-1 to TRBJ2-7; D gene unclear. CDR1 is SGHRS, CDR2 YFSETQ, per germline. The CDR3 has 14 residues. The germline V and J ends were trimmed by 3 bases and 1 base, with 11 bases remaining between them. The CDR3 bases are TGCGCCAGCAGCTCGGACGTCGCGTCCTACGAGCAGTACTTC. Its protein is CASSSDVASYEQYF. Looking up the rest from reference TRBV5-1 and TRBJ2-7 gives the full variable domain: KAGVTQTPRYLIKTRGQQVTLSCSPISGHRSVSWYQQTPGQGLQFLFEYFSETQRNKGNFPGRFSGRQFSNSRSEMNVSTLELGDSALYLCASSSDVASYEQYFGPGTRLTVT.

This clonotype was picked up many times. The rearrangement joins TRBV29-1 to TRBJ2-7; a possible D gene is TRBD2 (6 bases). The V end lost 5 bases, the J end lost 2 bases, and 16 bases lay between the germline ends. The germline CDR1 and CDR2 sequences are SQVTM and ANQGSEA. There are 14 residues in the CDR3. CDR3 protein: CSVSRDFGPYEQYF. CDR3 sequence (DNA): TGCAGCGTTAGCCGGGACTTTGGTCCCTACGAGCAGTACTTC.

In its sample, this clonotype was seen many times. The chain couples TRBV6-1 to TRBJ1-5; no clear D gene. V was cut by 6 bases and J by 5 bases, with 11 bases left in between. CDR3 length: 13 amino acids. CDR1 MNHNS and CDR2 SASEGT come from the germline V gene. The CDR3 here is CASRASLDQPQHF. The CDR3 DNA reads as TGTGCCAGCAGGGCTTCTTTGGATCAGCCCCAGCATTTT.

This clonotype has ten or more counts. The gene calls are TRBV7-2 and TRBJ2-5, with 7 bases matching TRBD1. Germline assignment: CDR1 SGHTA and CDR2 FQGNSA. The CDR3 spans 13 residues. Germline trimming cut 4 bases from V and 6 bases from J; bases unmatched to any gene: 5. CDR3 residues: CASSSGQVKTQYF. The CDR3 coding sequence is TGTGCCAGCAGCTCAGGACAGGTTAAGACCCAGTACTTC.